This T cell receptor beta chain is from a study of CXCR3-negative and CXCR3-positive naive CD8 T cells. Looking at the study overall: Collectively, the libraries yielded about 140 million TRB reads in total, at about 1.5 +/- 0.3 million per library.

Whole-study results and caveats: Partially decreased CXCR3 expression was recorded after cryopreservation, and fresh PBMCs were used in most assays. Naive CXCR3-positive and CXCR3-negative cells shared TRBV-TRBJ usage; memory cells diverged. Comparably high diversity was seen in both naive subsets, and much lower diversity in memory CD8+ cells.

About this clonotype itself: Its antigen remains unidentified.

Researchers prepared the TRB cDNA libraries using 5' RACE with UMI labels. TCRdb derives one entry per CDR3 protein from the 5' RACE reads, leaving out DNA. This sample contains about 48,000 distinct CDR3 sequences. The germline gives CDR1 SQVTM, CDR2 ANQGSEA. The CDR3 loop spans 17 amino acids. This receptor was obtained from a human donor in good health. Some clones in this sample may be carry-over from other donors' samples. Sequencing input: memory CD8+ T cells from blood. This chain uses TRBV29-1 with TRBJ1-4. The CDR3 sequence is CSVEVSFSPATNEKLFF.